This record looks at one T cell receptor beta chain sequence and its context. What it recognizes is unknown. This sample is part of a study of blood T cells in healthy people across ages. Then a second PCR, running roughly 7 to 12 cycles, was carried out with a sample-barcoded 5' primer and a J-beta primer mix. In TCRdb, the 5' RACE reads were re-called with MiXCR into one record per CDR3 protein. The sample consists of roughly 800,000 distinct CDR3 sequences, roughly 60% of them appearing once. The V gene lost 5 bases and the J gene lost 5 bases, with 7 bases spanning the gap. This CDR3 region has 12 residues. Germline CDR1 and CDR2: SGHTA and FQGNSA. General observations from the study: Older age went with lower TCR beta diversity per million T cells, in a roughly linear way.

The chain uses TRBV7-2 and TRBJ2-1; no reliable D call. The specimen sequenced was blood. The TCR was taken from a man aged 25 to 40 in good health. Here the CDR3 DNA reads TGTGCCAGCAGCGGTCAAAACAATGAGCAGTTCTTC. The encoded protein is CASSGQNNEQFF.